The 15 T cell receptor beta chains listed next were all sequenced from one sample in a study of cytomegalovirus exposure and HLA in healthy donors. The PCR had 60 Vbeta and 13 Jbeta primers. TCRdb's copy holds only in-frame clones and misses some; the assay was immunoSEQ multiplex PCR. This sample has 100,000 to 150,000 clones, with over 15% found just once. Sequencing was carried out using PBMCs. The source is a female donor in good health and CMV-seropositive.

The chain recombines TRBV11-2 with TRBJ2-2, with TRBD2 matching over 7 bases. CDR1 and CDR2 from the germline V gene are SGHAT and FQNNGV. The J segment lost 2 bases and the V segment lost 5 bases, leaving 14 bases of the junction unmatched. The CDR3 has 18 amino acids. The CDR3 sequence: CASSESPWAGDNTGELFF. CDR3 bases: TGTGCCAGCAGCGAATCCCCATGGGCGGGAGATAACACCGGGGAGCTGTTTTTT.

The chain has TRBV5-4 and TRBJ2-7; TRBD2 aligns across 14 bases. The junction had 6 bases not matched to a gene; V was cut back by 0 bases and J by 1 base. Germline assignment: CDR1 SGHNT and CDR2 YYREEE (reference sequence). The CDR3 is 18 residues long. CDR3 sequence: CASSLGRGLAGESYEQYF. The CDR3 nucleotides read TGTGCCAGCAGCTTGGGGAGGGGACTAGCGGGAGAGTCCTACGAGCAGTACTTC.

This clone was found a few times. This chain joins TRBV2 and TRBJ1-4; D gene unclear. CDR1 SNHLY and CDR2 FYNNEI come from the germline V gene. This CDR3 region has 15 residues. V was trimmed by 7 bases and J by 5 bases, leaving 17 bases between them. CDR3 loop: CASTIATGGNEKLFF. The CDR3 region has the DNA TGTGCCAGCACGATCGCGACGGGTGGCAATGAAAAACTGTTTTTT.

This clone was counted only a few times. CDR3 sequence: CASSSLRGGDNEKLFF. In DNA, the CDR3 is TGTGCCAGCAGCTCCCTGAGGGGAGGTGACAATGAAAAACTGTTTTTT. The chain is built from TRBV7-6 and TRBJ1-4, with D perhaps matching TRBD1 (5 bases). Germline assignment: CDR1 SGHVS and CDR2 FNYEAQ. V lost 4 bases, J lost 5 bases, and 17 bases lay in between. The length of the CDR3 is 16 residues.

The CDR3 bases are TGCGCCAGCAGCAGGGGACAGGGATTTAGGGAGACCCAGTACTTC. This gives the protein CASSRGQGFRETQYF. The chain joins TRBV5-1 to TRBJ2-5; 9 bases match TRBD1. There are 15 residues in the CDR3. Germline V gene lookup returns CDR1 SGHRS and CDR2 YFSETQ. The trim removed 4 bases at V and 5 bases at J, leaving 9 bases unmatched.

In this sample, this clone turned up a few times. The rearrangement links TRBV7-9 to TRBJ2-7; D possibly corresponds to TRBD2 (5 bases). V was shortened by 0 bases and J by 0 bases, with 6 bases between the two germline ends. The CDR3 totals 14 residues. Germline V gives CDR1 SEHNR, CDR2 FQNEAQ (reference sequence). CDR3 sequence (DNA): TGTGCCAGCAGCTTAGCGAGGGTCTCCTACGAGCAGTACTTC. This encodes CASSLARVSYEQYF.

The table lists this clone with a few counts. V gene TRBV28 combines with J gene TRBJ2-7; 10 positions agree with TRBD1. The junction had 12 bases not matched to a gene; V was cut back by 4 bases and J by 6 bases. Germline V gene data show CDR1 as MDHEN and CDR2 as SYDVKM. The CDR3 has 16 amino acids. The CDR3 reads CASSSPGQGDPFEQYF. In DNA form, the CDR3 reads TGTGCCAGCAGTTCTCCTGGACAGGGGGATCCCTTCGAGCAGTACTTC.

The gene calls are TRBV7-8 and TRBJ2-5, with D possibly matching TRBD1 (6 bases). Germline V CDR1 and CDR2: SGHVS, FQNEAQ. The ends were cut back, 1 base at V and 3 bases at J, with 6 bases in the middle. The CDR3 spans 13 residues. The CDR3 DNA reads TGTGCCAGCAGCTTAGACAGGGAAGAGACCCAGTACTTC. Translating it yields CASSLDREETQYF.

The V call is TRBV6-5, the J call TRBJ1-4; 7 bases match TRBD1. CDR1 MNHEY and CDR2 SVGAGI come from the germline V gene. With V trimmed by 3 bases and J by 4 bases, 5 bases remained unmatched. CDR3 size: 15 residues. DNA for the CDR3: TGTGCCAGCAGTTATCGGGACAGCATTAATGAAAAACTGTTTTTT. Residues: CASSYRDSINEKLFF.

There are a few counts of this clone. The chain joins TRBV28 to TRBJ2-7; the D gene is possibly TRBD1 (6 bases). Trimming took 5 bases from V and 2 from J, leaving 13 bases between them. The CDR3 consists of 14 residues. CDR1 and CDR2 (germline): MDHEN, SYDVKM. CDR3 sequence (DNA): TGTGCCAGCAGTCAACAGGGAACGACCTACGAGCAGTACTTC. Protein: CASSQQGTTYEQYF.

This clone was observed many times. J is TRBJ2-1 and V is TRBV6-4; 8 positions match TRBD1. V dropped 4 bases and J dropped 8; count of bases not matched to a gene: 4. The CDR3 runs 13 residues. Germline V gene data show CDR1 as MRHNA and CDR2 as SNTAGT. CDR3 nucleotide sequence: TGTGCCAGCAGTGCCGACAGGGGCGATGAGCAGTTCTTC. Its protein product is CASSADRGDEQFF.

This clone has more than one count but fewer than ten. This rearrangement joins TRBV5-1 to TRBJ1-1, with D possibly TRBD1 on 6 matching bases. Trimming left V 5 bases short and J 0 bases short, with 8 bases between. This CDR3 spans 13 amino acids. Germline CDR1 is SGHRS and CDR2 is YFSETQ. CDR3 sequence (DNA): TGCGCCAGCAGAGAGGGGGTGAACACTGAAGCTTTCTTT. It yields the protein CASREGVNTEAFF.

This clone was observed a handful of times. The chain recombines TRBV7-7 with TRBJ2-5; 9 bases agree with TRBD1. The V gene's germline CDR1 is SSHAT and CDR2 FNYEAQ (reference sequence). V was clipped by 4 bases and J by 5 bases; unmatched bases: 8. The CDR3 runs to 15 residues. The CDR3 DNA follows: TGTGCCAGCAGCTCCCTATCCACAGGGGGCGAGACCCAGTACTTC. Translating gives CASSSLSTGGETQYF. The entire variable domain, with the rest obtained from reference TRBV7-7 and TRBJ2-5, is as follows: GAGVSQSPRYKVTKRGQDVTLRCDPISSHATLYWYQQALGQGPEFLTYFNYEAQPDKSGLPSDRFSAERPEGSISTLTIQRTEQRDSAMYRCASSSLSTGGETQYFGPGTRLLVL.

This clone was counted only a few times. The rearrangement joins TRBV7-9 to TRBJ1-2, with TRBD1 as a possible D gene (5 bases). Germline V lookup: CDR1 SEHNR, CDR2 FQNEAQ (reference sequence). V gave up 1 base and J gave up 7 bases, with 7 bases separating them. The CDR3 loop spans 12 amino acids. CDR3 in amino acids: CASSLGQTGYTF. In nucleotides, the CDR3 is TGTGCCAGCAGCTTAGGACAGACTGGCTACACCTTC.

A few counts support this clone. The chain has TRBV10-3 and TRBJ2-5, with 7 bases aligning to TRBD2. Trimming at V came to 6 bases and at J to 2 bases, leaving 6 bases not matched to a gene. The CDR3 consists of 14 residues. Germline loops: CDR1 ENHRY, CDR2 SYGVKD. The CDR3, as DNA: TGTGCCATCAGAGGGACTACCCGGCAAGAGACCCAGTACTTC. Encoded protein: CAIRGTTRQETQYF.